These 24 T cell receptor beta chains were sequenced from one sample in a study of shared clonotypes between healthy human individuals. Naive CD8 populations comprised CD45RO-negative cells positively selected for CCR7, excluding terminally differentiated effector memory CD45RA+ cells. The assay was immunoSEQ multiplex PCR, and TCRdb's table has in-frame clones only and misses some. The sample includes millions of clones, approximately 94% of them seen just once. Sequencing was performed on naive CD8+ T cells sorted from blood. The source of these receptors is a man between 18 and 29 years old in good health.

With respect to this clone: The sample has other DNA sequences that encode this CDR3 too. The chain couples TRBV9 to TRBJ2-7; the D gene is possibly TRBD1 (5 bases). Germline CDR1 SGDLS, CDR2 YYNGEE. The CDR3 runs to 13 residues. V was cut by 2 bases and J by 4 bases, with 10 bases left in between. CDR3 amino acids: CASSVDPGYEQYF. In nucleotides, the CDR3 is TGTGCCAGCAGCGTGGATCCAGGGTACGAGCAGTACTTC.

The genes are TRBV2 and TRBJ2-7, with 7 bases aligning to TRBD1. Germline-derived CDR1 and CDR2 are SNHLY and FYNNEI. The CDR3 loop spans 13 amino acids. V dropped 8 bases and J dropped 4; count of bases not matched to a gene: 8. CDR3 in DNA: TGTGCCAGCTTCGAGGGACAGCCTTACGAGCAGTACTTC. It specifies CASFEGQPYEQYF.

A remark on this clone: A read error may account for a junction end that differs from germline. The chain uses TRBV7-9 and TRBJ2-5; 9 nucleotides match TRBD1. CDR3 length: 14 residues. Germline values: CDR1 SEHNR, CDR2 FQNEAQ (reference sequence). The CDR3 DNA reads as TGTGCCAGCAGCTTCGGGACAGGGTCAGAGAACCAGTACTTC. Residues: CASSFGTGSENQYF. The full variable domain, completed using reference TRBV7-9 and TRBJ2-5, is DTGVSQNPRHKITKRGQNVTFRCDPISEHNRLYWYRQTLGQGPEFLTYFQNEAQLEKSRLLSDRFSAERPKGSFSTLEIQRTEQGDSAMYLCASSFGTGSENQYFGPGTRLLVL.

The chain is built from TRBV5-1 and TRBJ2-7; 10 bases align to TRBD2. With 4 bases clipped from V and 0 bases from J, the junction kept 10 bases outside the gene matches. From germline, CDR1 is SGHRS and CDR2 YFSETQ. This CDR3 is built from 17 residues. In DNA form, the CDR3 reads TGCGCCAGCAGCCCGGAGGCTAGCGGGGGAAGCTCCTACGAGCAGTACTTC. Translating it yields CASSPEASGGSSYEQYF.

This sequence joins TRBV28 and TRBJ1-2; a possible D gene is TRBD1 (6 bases). The V gene's germline CDR1 is MDHEN and CDR2 SYDVKM. CDR3 length: 15 amino acids. Trimming took 5 bases from V and 8 from J, leaving 21 bases between them. Written as DNA, the CDR3 is TGTGCCAGCAGTCCTATAACAGGGCTTCGGGAGGGCTACACCTTC. Residues: CASSPITGLREGYTF.

The chain combines TRBV2 with TRBJ2-1; TRBD2 aligns across 7 bases. The V and J ends lost 6 bases and 3 bases, in that order; junction bases with no gene match: 8. This CDR3 has 15 residues. Germline loops: CDR1 SNHLY, CDR2 FYNNEI. This CDR3 reads CASSGLAEFYNEQFF. In DNA form, the CDR3 reads TGTGCCAGCAGCGGGCTAGCGGAGTTCTACAATGAGCAGTTCTTC.

The chain is built from TRBV13 and TRBJ1-4; 7 bases map to TRBD1. CDR1 is PRHDT, CDR2 FYEKMQ, per germline (reference sequence). The CDR3 runs to 16 residues. Unmatched junction bases numbered 12, after V lost 5 bases and J lost 6 bases. The chain's CDR3 is CASSRRNRGRDEKLFF. The CDR3 nucleotides are TGTGCCAGCAGCCGAAGAAACAGGGGTAGGGATGAAAAACTGTTTTTT. The full variable domain, completed using reference TRBV13 and TRBJ1-4, is AAGVIQSPRHLIKEKRETATLKCYPIPRHDTVYWYQQGPGQDPQFLISFYEKMQSDKGSIPDRFSAQQFSDYHSELNMSSLELGDSALYFCASSRRNRGRDEKLFFGSGTQLSVL.

This chain connects TRBV21-1 to TRBJ2-4; the table's D gene call, TRBD2, was not cross checked with the DNA. TRBV21-1 is classified as a pseudogene. This CDR3 spans 15 amino acids. The CDR3 DNA is TGTGCCAGCAGCCCTGGCGGGGTAGCCAAAAACATTCAGTACTTC. Its translation: CASSPGGVAKNIQYF.

This clone was seen only once. J is TRBJ2-7 and V is TRBV5-5, with D uncertain. The CDR3 consists of 15 residues. Germline V CDR1 and CDR2: SGHKS, YYEKEE (reference sequence). Trimming left V 4 bases short and J 3 bases short, with 17 bases between. CDR3 sequence (DNA): TGTGCCAGCAGCCCCTTTAGATCGCGTTTCTACGAGCAGTACTTC. Protein sequence: CASSPFRSRFYEQYF. The full variable domain, completed using reference TRBV5-5 and TRBJ2-7, is DAGVTQSPTHLIKTRGQQVTLRCSPISGHKSVSWYQQVLGQGPQFIFQYYEKEERGRGNFPDRFSARQFPNYSSELNVNALLLGDSALYLCASSPFRSRFYEQYFGPGTRLTVT.

The chain combines TRBV7-2 with TRBJ1-5, with a possible D match to TRBD1 (5 bases). V shed 3 bases and J shed 0 bases, with 9 bases lying between them. Germline lookup yields CDR1 SGHTA and CDR2 FQGNSA. The CDR3 has 15 amino acids. The CDR3 bases are TGTGCCAGCAGCTTGGGACGGAGTAGCAATCAGCCCCAGCATTTT. It yields the protein CASSLGRSSNQPQHF.

V is TRBV11-2 and J is TRBJ2-3; D possibly corresponds to TRBD2 (6 bases). CDR3 length equals 15 residues. Germline loops: CDR1 SGHAT, CDR2 FQNNGV. The ends were cut back, 6 bases at V and 6 bases at J, with 19 bases in the middle. The CDR3 region is CASRGWGGTSDTQYF. The CDR3 DNA follows: TGTGCCAGCAGAGGGTGGGGCGGGACTTCCGATACGCAGTATTTT.

This chain uses TRBV9 with TRBJ2-1, with TRBD1 identical over 9 bases. The CDR3 extends over 16 amino acids. CDR1 is SGDLS, CDR2 YYNGEE, per germline. J was trimmed by 8 bases and V by 4 bases; bases with no gene match: 13. In DNA, the CDR3 is TGTGCCAGCAGCTCACCCAACAGGGGGCTTAAGGATGAGCAGTTCTTC. The encoded protein is CASSSPNRGLKDEQFF. Combining the CDR3 with reference TRBV9 and TRBJ2-1 gives the whole variable domain DSGVTQTPKHLITATGQRVTLRCSPRSGDLSVYWYQQSLDQGLQFLIQYYNGEERAKGNILERFSAQQFPDLHSELNLSSLELGDSALYFCASSSPNRGLKDEQFFGPGTRLTVL.

This clone was observed a single time. The chain uses TRBV7-6 and TRBJ2-2; 11 nucleotides align to TRBD2. Trimming cost V 5 bases and J 6 bases; bases outside gene matches: 14. The CDR3 runs 18 residues. CDR1 and CDR2 (germline): SGHVS, FNYEAQ. The CDR3 DNA is TGTGCCAGCAGCCCAAGTGGGCTAGCGGGAGGTCGGGCCGGGGAGCTGTTTTTT. The encoded protein is CASSPSGLAGGRAGELFF.

The V and J genes are TRBV5-1 and TRBJ2-7, with 9 bases lining up with TRBD1. The CDR3 sequence is 15 residues long. Germline lookup yields CDR1 SGHRS and CDR2 YFSETQ. Trimming at V came to 4 bases and at J to 1 base, leaving 6 bases not matched to a gene. CDR3 loop: CASSADRGISYEQYF. CDR3 bases: TGCGCCAGCAGCGCCGACAGGGGGATTTCCTACGAGCAGTACTTC.

V usage is TRBV9 and J usage is TRBJ2-1; tentatively, D is TRBD1 (5 bases). CDR1 is SGDLS and CDR2 is YYNGEE in the germline V gene. This CDR3 region has 14 residues. V was trimmed by 3 bases and J by 3 bases, leaving 10 bases between them. The CDR3 here is CASSGWQGYNEQFF. The CDR3 region has the DNA TGTGCCAGCAGCGGCTGGCAGGGCTACAATGAGCAGTTCTTC.

Notes on this clone: The sample carries other DNA sequences with the same CDR3. The chain has TRBV9 and TRBJ2-7; the D gene could be TRBD1 or TRBD2 (5 bases each). Germline V gene lookup returns CDR1 SGDLS and CDR2 YYNGEE. The CDR3 extends over 14 amino acids. Trimming left V 0 bases short and J 4 bases short, with 11 bases between. The CDR3 sequence is CASSVGTGAYEQYF. CDR3 coding DNA: TGTGCCAGCAGCGTAGGGACCGGGGCTTACGAGCAGTACTTC.

This chain uses TRBV27 with TRBJ2-7; D remains ambiguous. V lost 5 bases, J lost 2 bases, and 22 bases lay in between. The germline gives CDR1 MNHEY, CDR2 SMNVEV (reference sequence). The CDR3 length is 17 residues. CDR3 DNA: TGTGCCAGCAGTCTCCTCCTCGGAACCGGGCCTACCTACGAGCAGTACTTC. This gives the protein CASSLLLGTGPTYEQYF.

The gene calls are TRBV27 and TRBJ2-3; 8 bases agree with TRBD2. The CDR3 totals 13 residues. CDR1 MNHEY and CDR2 SMNVEV come from the germline V gene (reference sequence). The V segment lost 4 bases and the J segment 8 bases; nucleotides outside the gene matches: 5. Written as DNA, the CDR3 is TGTGCCAGCAGTTCGGGAGGGCAGAGTACGCAGTATTTT. Its translation: CASSSGGQSTQYF.

The chain links TRBV6-5 to TRBJ2-7; D might be TRBD2 (6 bases). Trimming removed 4 bases at V and 2 bases at J, with 15 bases between. The CDR3 loop spans 15 amino acids. Per the germline V gene, CDR1 is MNHEY and CDR2 is SVGAGI. Here the CDR3 reads CASSLRRDWPYEQYF. The CDR3 coding sequence is TGTGCCAGCAGTTTGCGCCGGGACTGGCCCTACGAGCAGTACTTC.

V is TRBV19 and J is TRBJ1-4; D gene ambiguous. Germline V lookup: CDR1 LNHDA, CDR2 SQIVND (reference sequence). The CDR3 runs 15 residues. Trimming pared 4 bases from V and 2 bases from J, leaving 11 bases between. The CDR3 nucleotides read TGTGCCAGTAGTAATGACCTGGGGACTAATGAAAAACTGTTTTTT. Its protein is CASSNDLGTNEKLFF.

The table lists this clone with a count of one. The V and J genes are TRBV11-2 and TRBJ2-1; 10 bases are shared with TRBD2. V dropped 4 bases and J dropped 1; count of bases not matched to a gene: 4. The CDR3 loop spans 16 amino acids. The germline gives CDR1 SGHAT, CDR2 FQNNGV. Here the CDR3 reads CASSYLAGESYNEQFF. Written as DNA, the CDR3 is TGTGCCAGCAGCTATCTAGCGGGGGAGTCCTACAATGAGCAGTTCTTC. Using reference TRBV11-2 and TRBJ2-1 for the parts outside the CDR3, the full variable domain is EAGVAQSPRYKIIEKRQSVAFWCNPISGHATLYWYQQILGQGPKLLIQFQNNGVVDDSQLPKDRFSAERLKGVDSTLKIQPAKLEDSAVYLCASSYLAGESYNEQFFGPGTRLTVL.

The count of this clone is one. This sequence joins TRBV11-2 and TRBJ1-2; 7 bases match TRBD1. Trimming at V came to 2 bases and at J to 5 bases, leaving 14 bases not matched to a gene. The CDR3 sequence is 17 residues long. Germline lookup yields CDR1 SGHAT and CDR2 FQNNGV. CDR3 in amino acids: CASSLQPLPGTAYGYTF. CDR3 in DNA: TGTGCCAGCAGCTTACAACCATTGCCGGGGACAGCGTATGGCTACACCTTC.

Details on this clone: The sample carries other DNA sequences with the same CDR3. The CDR3 loop reads CASSYRADYEQYF. In nucleotides, the CDR3 is TGTGCCAGCAGTTACCGGGCCGATTACGAGCAGTACTTC. The genes are TRBV6-5 and TRBJ2-7; D remains unclear. Per the germline V gene, CDR1 is MNHEY and CDR2 is SVGAGI. This CDR3 spans 13 amino acids. V lost 2 bases, J lost 4 bases, and 9 bases lay in between.

The gene calls are TRBV5-8 and TRBJ1-1, with a weak D call TRBD1 (6 bases). With 4 bases removed from V and 7 bases from J, the gap between germline ends came to 20 bases. This CDR3 region has 15 residues. Germline loops: CDR1 SGHTS, CDR2 YDEGEE. In DNA, the CDR3 is TGTGCCAGCAGCGCGGACACGGTCGGGACACTTGAAGCTTTCTTT. Encoded protein: CASSADTVGTLEAFF.